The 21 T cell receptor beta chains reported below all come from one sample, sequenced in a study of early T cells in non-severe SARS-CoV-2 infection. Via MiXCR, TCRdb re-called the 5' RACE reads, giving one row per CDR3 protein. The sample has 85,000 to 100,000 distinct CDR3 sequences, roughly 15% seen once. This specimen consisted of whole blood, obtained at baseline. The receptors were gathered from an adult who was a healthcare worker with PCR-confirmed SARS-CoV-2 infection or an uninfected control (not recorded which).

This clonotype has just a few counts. CDR3 sequence (DNA): TGTGCCAGCAGCTTCGGGCCCACGCCTGAATACGAGCAGTACTTC. Its translation is CASSFGPTPEYEQYF. The chain has TRBV11-2 and TRBJ2-7; D gene uncertain. The germline V and J ends were trimmed by 3 bases and 4 bases, with 16 bases remaining between them. This CDR3 comprises 15 residues. Germline V gene data show CDR1 as SGHAT and CDR2 as FQNNGV.

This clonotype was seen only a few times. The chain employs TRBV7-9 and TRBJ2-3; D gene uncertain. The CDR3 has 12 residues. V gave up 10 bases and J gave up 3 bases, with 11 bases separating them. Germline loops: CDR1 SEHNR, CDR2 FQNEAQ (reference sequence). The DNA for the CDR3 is TGTGCCACACGTGCGGTAACAGATACGCAGTATTTT. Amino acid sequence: CATRAVTDTQYF. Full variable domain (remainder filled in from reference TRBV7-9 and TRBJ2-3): DTGVSQNPRHKITKRGQNVTFRCDPISEHNRLYWYRQTLGQGPEFLTYFQNEAQLEKSRLLSDRFSAERPKGSFSTLEIQRTEQGDSAMYLCATRAVTDTQYFGPGTRLTVL.

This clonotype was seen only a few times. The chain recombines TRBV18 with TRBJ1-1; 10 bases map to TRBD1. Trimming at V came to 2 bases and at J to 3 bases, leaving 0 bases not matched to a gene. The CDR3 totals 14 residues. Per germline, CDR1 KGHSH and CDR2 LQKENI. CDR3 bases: TGTGCCAGCTCACCAGGGACAGGGGACACTGAAGCTTTCTTT. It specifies CASSPGTGDTEAFF.

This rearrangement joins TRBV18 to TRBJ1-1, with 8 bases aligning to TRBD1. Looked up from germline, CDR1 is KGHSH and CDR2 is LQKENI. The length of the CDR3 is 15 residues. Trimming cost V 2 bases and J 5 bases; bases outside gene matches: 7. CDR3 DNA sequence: TGTGCCAGCTCACCAGCTAGCCAGGGGGCAACTGAAGCTTTCTTT. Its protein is CASSPASQGATEAFF.

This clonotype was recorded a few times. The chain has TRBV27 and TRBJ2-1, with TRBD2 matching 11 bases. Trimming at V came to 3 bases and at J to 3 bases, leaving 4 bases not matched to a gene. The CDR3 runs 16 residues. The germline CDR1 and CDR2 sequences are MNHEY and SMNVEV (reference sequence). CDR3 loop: CASSFLAGGVYNEQFF. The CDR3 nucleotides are TGTGCCAGCAGTTTTTTAGCGGGAGGGGTCTACAATGAGCAGTTCTTC.

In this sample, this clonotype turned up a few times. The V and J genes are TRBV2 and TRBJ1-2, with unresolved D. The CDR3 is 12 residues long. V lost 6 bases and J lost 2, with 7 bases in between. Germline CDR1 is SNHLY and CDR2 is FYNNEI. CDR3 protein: CASSAGNYGYTF. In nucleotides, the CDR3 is TGTGCCAGCAGCGCGGGCAACTATGGCTACACCTTC.

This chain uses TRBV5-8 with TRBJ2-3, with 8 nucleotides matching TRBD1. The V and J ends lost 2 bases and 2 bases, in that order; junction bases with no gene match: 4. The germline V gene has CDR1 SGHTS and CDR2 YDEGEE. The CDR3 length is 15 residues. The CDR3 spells CASSFGQGPTDTQYF. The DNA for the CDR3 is TGTGCCAGCAGCTTCGGACAGGGCCCCACAGATACGCAGTATTTT.

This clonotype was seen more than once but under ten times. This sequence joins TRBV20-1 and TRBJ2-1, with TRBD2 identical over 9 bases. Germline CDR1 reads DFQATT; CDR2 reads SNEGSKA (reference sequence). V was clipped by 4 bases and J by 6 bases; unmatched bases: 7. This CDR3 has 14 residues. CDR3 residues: CSATGLAGPNEQFF. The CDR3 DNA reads TGCAGTGCTACGGGACTAGCAGGCCCCAATGAGCAGTTCTTC.

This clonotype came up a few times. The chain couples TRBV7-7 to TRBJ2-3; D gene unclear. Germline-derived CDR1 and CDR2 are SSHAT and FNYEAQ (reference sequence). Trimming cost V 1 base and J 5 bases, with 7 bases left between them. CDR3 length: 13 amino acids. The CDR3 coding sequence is TGTGCCAGCAGCTTAGTCGCTGGAGATACGCAGTATTTT. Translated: CASSLVAGDTQYF.

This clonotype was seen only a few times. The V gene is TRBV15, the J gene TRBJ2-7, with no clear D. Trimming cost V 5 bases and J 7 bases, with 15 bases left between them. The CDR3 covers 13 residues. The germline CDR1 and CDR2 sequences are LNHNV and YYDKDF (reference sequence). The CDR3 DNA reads TGTGCCACCAGCGACGTCATCAATGGGGAGCAGTACTTC. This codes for CATSDVINGEQYF.

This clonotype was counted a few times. This CDR3 reads CAISEDSRTDTQYF. The CDR3 DNA is TGTGCCATCTCAGAGGACAGCCGCACAGATACGCAGTATTTT. J is TRBJ2-3 and V is TRBV10-3, with a weak D call TRBD1 (6 bases). Per the germline V gene, CDR1 is ENHRY and CDR2 is SYGVKD. The CDR3 loop spans 14 amino acids. Trimming cost V 8 bases and J 1 base, with 13 bases left between them.

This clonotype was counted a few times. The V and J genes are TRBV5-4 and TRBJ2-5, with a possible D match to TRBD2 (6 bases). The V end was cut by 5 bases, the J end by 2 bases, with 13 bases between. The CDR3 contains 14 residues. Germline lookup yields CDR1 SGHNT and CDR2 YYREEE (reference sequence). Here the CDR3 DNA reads TGTGCCAGCAGTTCGGGACTTAATCAAGAGACCCAGTACTTC. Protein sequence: CASSSGLNQETQYF.

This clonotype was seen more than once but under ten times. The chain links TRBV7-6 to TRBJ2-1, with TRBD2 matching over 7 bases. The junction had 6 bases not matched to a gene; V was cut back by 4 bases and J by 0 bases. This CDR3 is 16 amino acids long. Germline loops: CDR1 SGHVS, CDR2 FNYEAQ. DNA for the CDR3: TGTGCCAGCAGCTCTTCGCGGGGGAGCTCCTACAATGAGCAGTTCTTC. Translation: CASSSSRGSSYNEQFF.

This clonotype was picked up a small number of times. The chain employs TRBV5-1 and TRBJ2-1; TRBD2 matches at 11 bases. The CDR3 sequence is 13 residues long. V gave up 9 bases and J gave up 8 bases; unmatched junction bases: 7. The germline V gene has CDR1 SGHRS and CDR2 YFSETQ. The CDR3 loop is CATSTSGKHEQFF. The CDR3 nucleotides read TGCGCCACCTCGACTAGCGGGAAGCATGAGCAGTTCTTC.

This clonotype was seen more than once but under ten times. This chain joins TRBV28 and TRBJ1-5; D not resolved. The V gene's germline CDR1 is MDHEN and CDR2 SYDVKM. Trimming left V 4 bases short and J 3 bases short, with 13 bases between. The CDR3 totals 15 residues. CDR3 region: CASSSRSGYNQPQHF. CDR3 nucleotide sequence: TGTGCCAGCAGTTCCAGATCTGGGTACAATCAGCCCCAGCATTTT.

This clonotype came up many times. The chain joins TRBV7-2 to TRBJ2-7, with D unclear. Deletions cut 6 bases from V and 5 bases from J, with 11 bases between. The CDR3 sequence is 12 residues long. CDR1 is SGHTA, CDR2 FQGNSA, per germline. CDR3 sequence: CASSFSRHEQYF. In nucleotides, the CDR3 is TGTGCCAGCAGTTTCTCGCGCCACGAGCAGTACTTC.

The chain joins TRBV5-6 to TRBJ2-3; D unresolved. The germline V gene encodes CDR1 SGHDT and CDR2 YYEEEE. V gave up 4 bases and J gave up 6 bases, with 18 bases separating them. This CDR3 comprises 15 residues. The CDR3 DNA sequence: TGTGCCAGCAGCCTACCGGACGGGTTTATGGATACGCAGTATTTT. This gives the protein CASSLPDGFMDTQYF.

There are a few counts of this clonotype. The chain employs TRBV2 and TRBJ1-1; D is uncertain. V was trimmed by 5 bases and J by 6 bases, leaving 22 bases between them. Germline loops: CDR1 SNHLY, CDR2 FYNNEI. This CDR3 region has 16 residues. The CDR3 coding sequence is TGTGCCAGCAGTAAGACGGTTCCCTTAATGGTCGCTGAAGCTTTCTTT. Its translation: CASSKTVPLMVAEAFF.

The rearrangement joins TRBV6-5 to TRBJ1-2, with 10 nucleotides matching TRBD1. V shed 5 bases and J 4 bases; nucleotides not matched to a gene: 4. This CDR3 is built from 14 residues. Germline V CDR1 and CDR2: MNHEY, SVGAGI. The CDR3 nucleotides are TGTGCCAGCAGTGGACAGGGGGGGAGCTATGGCTACACCTTC. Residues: CASSGQGGSYGYTF.

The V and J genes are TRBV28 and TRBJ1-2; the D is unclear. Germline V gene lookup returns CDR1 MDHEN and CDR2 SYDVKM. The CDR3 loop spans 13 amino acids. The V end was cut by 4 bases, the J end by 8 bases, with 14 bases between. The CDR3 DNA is TGTGCCAGCAGTTGGATCCGGTCTAGGGGCTACACCTTC. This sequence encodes CASSWIRSRGYTF.

This CDR3 reads CASSQEPGTGSEKLFF. CDR3 nucleotides: TGTGCCAGCAGCCAAGAGCCCGGGACAGGGTCTGAAAAACTGTTTTTT. This chain connects TRBV3-1 to TRBJ1-4; 9 bases are a match to TRBD1. This CDR3 region has 16 residues. V gave up 0 bases and J gave up 7 bases; unmatched junction bases: 6. CDR1 is LGHDT and CDR2 is YNNKEL in the germline V gene (reference sequence).